The following is a TCR beta chain sequence with its context. The record originates from a study of blood T cell repertoires in COVID-19. The method was immunoSEQ multiplex PCR; TCRdb's version includes in-frame clones alone and lacks a portion of them. The data hold around 130,000 clones, with around 80% observed a single time. Trimming stripped 6 bases from V and 6 bases from J, with 11 bases between. This CDR3 comprises 12 residues. The sequence was obtained from a woman aged 55-69 years with acute or convalescent COVID-19. The sequenced sample was peripheral blood. The chain joins TRBV12-3 or TRBV12-4 to TRBJ1-1; the D gene is possibly TRBD1 (5 bases). Written as DNA, the CDR3 is TGTGCCAGCAGGGAGGGGTGGGCTGAAGCTTTCTTT. Amino acid sequence: CASREGWAEAFF.